The 27 T cell receptor beta chains reported below all come from one sample, sequenced in a study of shared clonotypes between healthy human individuals. TCRdb's copy holds only in-frame clones and misses some; the assay was immunoSEQ multiplex PCR. The sample contains a few million clones, approximately 96% of which appear only once. The sample taken for sequencing was naive CD4+ T cells sorted from blood. Noted subset: CD45RA+ positively selected. These receptors came from a man between 18 and 35 years old in good health.

This chain uses TRBV28 with TRBJ2-7, with 8 bases lining up with TRBD1. The length of the CDR3 is 17 residues. V lost 4 bases and J lost 5; bases outside the gene matches: 16. The germline CDR1 and CDR2 sequences are MDHEN and SYDVKM. The CDR3 DNA follows: TGTGCCAGCAGTTCCGACAGGGGTCTTACCGGGACTCACGAGCAGTACTTC. Amino acids: CASSSDRGLTGTHEQYF. Variable domain in full (rest from reference TRBV28 and TRBJ2-7): DVKVTQSSRYLVKRTGEKVFLECVQDMDHENMFWYRQDPGLGLRLIYFSYDVKMKEKGDIPEGYSVSREKKERFSLILESASTNQTSMYLCASSSDRGLTGTHEQYFGPGTRLTVT.

This chain uses TRBV28 with TRBJ2-7; 8 positions match TRBD1. V was pared by 7 bases and J by 2 bases, with 10 bases of the junction left unmatched. Germline V gene sequence: CDR1 MDHEN, CDR2 SYDVKM. The CDR3 runs 15 residues. CDR3: CASIATGTGTYEQYF. The CDR3 DNA follows: TGTGCCAGCATCGCAACCGGGACAGGAACCTACGAGCAGTACTTC.

J is TRBJ1-4 and V is TRBV7-9; D unclear. Trimming cost V 1 base and J 4 bases, with 10 bases left between them. The germline gives CDR1 SEHNR, CDR2 FQNEAQ (reference sequence). CDR3 length: 15 amino acids. The CDR3 protein is CASSLERRSNEKLFF. The CDR3 DNA reads TGTGCCAGCAGCTTAGAACGGAGGAGTAATGAAAAACTGTTTTTT.

The chain uses TRBV11-2 and TRBJ1-6, with TRBD1 identical over 10 bases. With 1 base clipped from V and 7 bases from J, the junction kept 4 bases outside the gene matches. This CDR3 contains 16 residues. Germline V gives CDR1 SGHAT, CDR2 FQNNGV. DNA for the CDR3: TGTGCCAGCAGCTTAGTTCCGGGACAGGGGAATTCACCCCTCCACTTT. Translation: CASSLVPGQGNSPLHF.

V usage is TRBV30 and J usage is TRBJ1-5; D may be TRBD1 (6 bases). This CDR3 is built from 15 residues. Trimming pared 2 bases from V and 3 bases from J, leaving 14 bases between. Germline V CDR1 and CDR2: GTSNPN, SVGIG (reference sequence). The CDR3 DNA follows: TGTGCCTGGAGTCCTTTCGGGACACCCAATCAGCCCCAGCATTTT. Its protein product is CAWSPFGTPNQPQHF.

The rearrangement links TRBV5-1 to TRBJ2-1; TRBD2 matches 10 bases. Losses at the gene ends were 3 bases for V and 8 bases for J; bases not matched to a gene: 8. Germline V CDR1 and CDR2: SGHRS, YFSETQ. The CDR3 consists of 15 residues. CDR3 sequence (DNA): TGCGCCAGCAGCTGGAGCGGGAGGGTTAACGATGAGCAGTTCTTC. This sequence encodes CASSWSGRVNDEQFF.

The V call is TRBV29-1, the J call TRBJ2-7; D is uncertain. CDR3 size: 12 residues. The germline CDR1 and CDR2 sequences are SQVTM and ANQGSEA. V gave up 4 bases and J gave up 0 bases, with 7 bases separating them. CDR3 coding DNA: TGCAGCGTTGTGATAGGCTCCTACGAGCAGTACTTC. It translates to CSVVIGSYEQYF.

The chain links TRBV7-6 to TRBJ2-7, with D tentatively TRBD1 (5 bases). Trimming left V 5 bases short and J 2 bases short, with 10 bases between. This CDR3 has 13 amino acids. Per germline, CDR1 SGHVS and CDR2 FNYEAQ. The CDR3 sequence: CASSIDRTYEQYF. The CDR3, as DNA: TGTGCCAGCAGCATTGACAGAACCTACGAGCAGTACTTC. The variable domain in full, with the rest retrieved from reference TRBV7-6 and TRBJ2-7, is GAGVSQSPRYKVTKRGQDVALRCDPISGHVSLYWYRQALGQGPEFLTYFNYEAQQDKSGLPNDRFSAERPEGSISTLTIQRTEQRDSAMYRCASSIDRTYEQYFGPGTRLTVT.

The gene calls are TRBV28 and TRBJ1-2; D not resolved. Germline CDR1 MDHEN, CDR2 SYDVKM. Trimming shortened V by 5 bases and J by 4 bases, and 11 bases separated the two germline ends. The CDR3 has 13 amino acids. The CDR3 bases are TGTGCCAGCAGTCCAATTGTCGGCTATGGCTACACCTTC. Its protein product is CASSPIVGYGYTF.

CDR3 in amino acids: CASSIHRAAHSYNEQFF. DNA for the CDR3: TGTGCCAGTAGTATCCACCGAGCGGCCCACTCCTACAATGAGCAGTTCTTC. This chain links TRBV19 with TRBJ2-1, with a tentative D call TRBD2 (5 bases). Trimming stripped 3 bases from V and 0 bases from J, with 15 bases between. CDR1 and CDR2 from the germline V gene are LNHDA and SQIVND (reference sequence). The CDR3 length is 17 residues.

J is TRBJ1-5 and V is TRBV6-5; D remains ambiguous. CDR3 size: 12 residues. Germline CDR1 MNHEY, CDR2 SVGAGI. V shed 6 bases and J shed 5 bases, with 8 bases lying between them. CDR3 in amino acids: CASSRTDQPQHF. The CDR3 DNA sequence: TGTGCCAGCAGCCGTACGGATCAGCCCCAGCATTTT.

The gene calls are TRBV7-9 and TRBJ1-5; D is uncertain. In germline, CDR1 is SEHNR, CDR2 FQNEAQ (reference sequence). There are 15 residues in the CDR3. V lost 1 base to trimming and J lost 4 bases, with 11 bases between them. The CDR3: CASSLGSGTNQPQHF. In nucleotides, the CDR3 is TGTGCCAGCAGCTTAGGTTCGGGAACTAATCAGCCCCAGCATTTT.

J is TRBJ2-7 and V is TRBV9; 8 bases fit TRBD2. Germline CDR1 reads SGDLS; CDR2 reads YYNGEE. Germline trimming cut 0 bases from V and 2 bases from J; bases unmatched to any gene: 4. The CDR3 is 15 amino acids. In nucleotides, the CDR3 is TGTGCCAGCAGCGTAGATGGACTAGCTACCTACGAGCAGTACTTC. This encodes CASSVDGLATYEQYF.

The rearrangement links TRBV6-5 to TRBJ2-7, with 7 positions matching TRBD1. V trimming: 5 bases; J trimming: 4 bases; junction bases outside the gene matches: 5. Germline CDR1 and CDR2: MNHEY and SVGAGI. The CDR3 spans 13 residues. This CDR3 reads CASSQLTGYEQYF. DNA for the CDR3: TGTGCCAGCAGTCAGCTGACAGGGTACGAGCAGTACTTC.

This chain uses TRBV30 with TRBJ2-3; D is unclear. CDR1 is GTSNPN and CDR2 is SVGIG in the germline V gene (reference sequence). Trimming removed 0 bases from V and 6 bases from J, with 13 bases in between. The CDR3 contains 14 residues. This CDR3 is CAWSVNTARDTQYF. Written as DNA, the CDR3 is TGTGCCTGGAGTGTAAATACCGCTAGGGATACGCAGTATTTT. The full variable domain, completed using reference TRBV30 and TRBJ2-3, is SQTIHQWPATLVQPVGSPLSLECTVEGTSNPNLYWYRQAAGRGLQLLFYSVGIGQISSEVPQNLSASRPQDRQFILSSKKLLLSDSGFYLCAWSVNTARDTQYFGPGTRLTVL.

J is TRBJ1-5 and V is TRBV18, with a possible D match to TRBD1 (5 bases). Between the trimmed V and J ends, which lost 8 bases and 5 bases, there was a span of 19 bases. This CDR3 region has 15 residues. Germline V gene data show CDR1 as KGHSH and CDR2 as LQKENI. Here the CDR3 reads CASPSDSRYYQPQHF. CDR3 DNA: TGTGCCAGCCCGAGTGACAGTAGGTACTATCAGCCCCAGCATTTT.

The chain is built from TRBV7-6 and TRBJ1-2, with 9 nucleotides matching TRBD1. The CDR3 extends over 16 amino acids. V was pared by 4 bases and J by 4 bases, with 10 bases of the junction left unmatched. Germline V gene lookup returns CDR1 SGHVS and CDR2 FNYEAQ. Here the CDR3 reads CASSSSEAGQGYGYTF. The DNA of the CDR3 is TGTGCCAGCAGCTCATCCGAGGCGGGACAGGGCTATGGCTACACCTTC.

The J gene is TRBJ2-7, the V gene TRBV6-1, with a possible D match to TRBD1 (6 bases). V dropped 5 bases and J dropped 3 bases, with 14 bases sitting between them. This CDR3 is built from 14 residues. The germline V gene has CDR1 MNHNS and CDR2 SASEGT. The CDR3 here is CASSNRDTVYEQYF. The CDR3 DNA sequence: TGTGCCAGCAGTAACCGGGACACAGTCTACGAGCAGTACTTC.

V is TRBV28 and J is TRBJ1-1; no definite D call. V was trimmed by 6 bases and J by 5 bases, leaving 16 bases between them. From germline, CDR1 is MDHEN and CDR2 SYDVKM. The CDR3 runs 14 residues. The CDR3 DNA is TGTGCCAGCAGCCGCGGGCCTCTAGGGACTGAAGCTTTCTTT. It yields the protein CASSRGPLGTEAFF.

The chain employs TRBV5-1 and TRBJ1-4, with D possibly matching TRBD1 (5 bases). Deletions cut 3 bases from V and 6 bases from J, with 18 bases between. CDR1 SGHRS and CDR2 YFSETQ come from the germline V gene. This CDR3 contains 16 residues. DNA of the CDR3: TGCGCCAGCAGCTCCGCAGGGAGTCTGGTCGATGAAAAACTGTTTTTT. Amino acid sequence: CASSSAGSLVDEKLFF.

This clone was found once. The V gene is TRBV7-2, the J gene TRBJ2-6; D ambiguous. V was shortened by 5 bases and J by 4 bases, with 12 bases between the two germline ends. Germline V gives CDR1 SGHTA, CDR2 FQGNSA. This CDR3 contains 15 residues. As DNA, the CDR3 is TGTGCCAGCAGCCCCGCGAAGGTCGGGGCCAACGTCCTGACTTTC. Its protein is CASSPAKVGANVLTF.

This chain joins TRBV7-2 and TRBJ2-1; D could derive from TRBD1 or TRBD2 (5 bases each). Germline V gene data show CDR1 as SGHTA and CDR2 as FQGNSA. There are 18 residues in the CDR3. V lost 8 bases to trimming and J lost 0 bases, with 23 bases between them. CDR3 sequence: CASLLWGTAGSSYNEQFF. The CDR3 DNA follows: TGTGCCAGCCTCTTGTGGGGCACCGCGGGTTCCTCCTACAATGAGCAGTTCTTC.

This chain uses TRBV10-3 with TRBJ2-2, with D perhaps matching TRBD2 (5 bases). Deletions cut 6 bases from V and 2 bases from J, with 13 bases between. The CDR3 is 15 amino acids. Germline values: CDR1 ENHRY, CDR2 SYGVKD. CDR3 bases: TGTGCCATCAGAGACCAGACGGGAAACACCGGGGAGCTGTTTTTT. Residues: CAIRDQTGNTGELFF.

The chain uses TRBV7-2 and TRBJ2-5; no firm D call. The CDR3 has 12 residues. Trimming took 6 bases from V and 5 from J, leaving 10 bases between them. Germline V CDR1 and CDR2: SGHTA, FQGNSA. This CDR3 is CASSSVWETQYF. DNA for the CDR3: TGTGCCAGCAGTTCCGTCTGGGAGACCCAGTACTTC.

The chain couples TRBV7-3 to TRBJ2-3, with D maybe TRBD2 (5 bases). Trimming left V 2 bases short and J 5 bases short, with 5 bases between. This CDR3 has 12 amino acids. Germline CDR1 and CDR2: SGHTA and FQGTGA. The CDR3 spells CASSLEGDTQYF. The CDR3 DNA reads as TGTGCCAGCAGCTTAGAGGGAGATACGCAGTATTTT. The variable domain in full, with the rest retrieved from reference TRBV7-3 and TRBJ2-3, is GAGVSQTPSNKVTEKGKYVELRCDPISGHTALYWYRQSLGQGPEFLIYFQGTGAADDSGLPNDRFFAVRPEGSVSTLKIQRTERGDSAVYLCASSLEGDTQYFGPGTRLTVL.

As for this clone: Because the CDR3's place on the DNA is in doubt, the DNA is left out and the CDR3 is given as listed by TCRdb. CDR3 loop: CASGLERETDTQYF. This chain joins TRBV12-5 and TRBJ2-3; the D call TRBD2 from the table was never checked on the DNA. The CDR3 has 14 amino acids, counting both end residues. Per the germline V gene, CDR1 is LGHNT and CDR2 is FRNRAP.

The rearrangement links TRBV23-1 to TRBJ2-7; 10 bases match TRBD1. TRBV23-1 is given ORF status, its function remaining uncertain. The junction had 10 bases not matched to a gene; V was cut back by 6 bases and J by 5 bases. This CDR3 spans 15 amino acids. As DNA, the CDR3 is TGCGCCAGCAGCCCCCCGACAGGGGGCTTCGACGAGCAGTACTTC. Its protein is CASSPPTGGFDEQYF.